This T cell receptor (beta chain) was sequenced in a study of blood T cells in healthy people across ages. Germline V gives CDR1 SGHAT, CDR2 FQNNGV. The CDR3 is 11 amino acids. Trimming cost V 8 bases and J 9 bases, with 11 bases left between them. This clonotype appeared many times. Together with a sample-barcoded 5' primer, a J-beta primer mix was included in a second PCR lasting about 7 to 11 cycles. MiXCR was run by TCRdb on the 5' RACE reads, yielding one entry per CDR3 protein. The data contain almost 1 million distinct CDR3 sequences, 45% to 60% of them seen just once; the ten biggest clones take up 20% to 25%.

Sequencing was performed on blood. The source is a woman aged 60-75 years in good health. The rearrangement links TRBV11-2 to TRBJ2-1; possible D gene TRBD1, 5 bases. The CDR3 is CASVWGIEQFF. CDR3 coding DNA: TGTGCCAGCGTGTGGGGCATTGAGCAGTTCTTC.